The 17 T cell receptor beta chains below come from one sample, sequenced in a study of T cell repertoires in cytomegalovirus infection. TCRdb reanalysed the reads using MiXCR and keeps one entry per CDR3 protein. The sample comprises around 290,000 distinct CDR3 sequences, roughly 24% of which are singletons, and roughly 14% rests with the top ten. The sample taken for sequencing was PBMCs. The receptors here all came from a human donor in good health (CMV status not recorded). Some clones in this sample may be carry-over from other donors' samples.

The gene calls are TRBV7-2 and TRBJ1-2; a weak D match, TRBD1 (6 bases). This CDR3 has 16 residues. CDR1 is SGHTA and CDR2 is FQGNSA in the germline V gene. Trimming cost V 2 bases and J 0 bases, with 13 bases left between them. The CDR3 sequence: CASSLSGTPPNYGYTF. For the CDR3, the DNA is TGTGCCAGCAGCTTAAGCGGGACACCCCCTAACTATGGCTACACCTTC.

This clonotype was recorded a few times. The chain has TRBV6-2 or TRBV6-3 and TRBJ1-5, with TRBD1 identical over 7 bases. The germline V gene has CDR1 MNHEY and CDR2 SVGEGT. After removal of 4 bases from V and 7 bases from J, the junction contained 4 bases not matched to a gene. The CDR3 spans 13 residues. CDR3 region: CASSFTGEQPQHF. The CDR3 DNA reads as TGTGCCAGCAGTTTTACAGGGGAACAGCCCCAGCATTTT.

This clonotype showed up many times. The chain links TRBV7-2 to TRBJ2-3; possible D gene TRBD2, 5 bases. The germline V gene encodes CDR1 SGHTA and CDR2 FQGNSA. CDR3 size: 12 residues. The ends were cut back, 3 bases at V and 6 bases at J, with 7 bases in the middle. The chain's CDR3 is CASSFIADTQYF. CDR3 nucleotide sequence: TGTGCCAGCAGCTTTATAGCGGATACGCAGTATTTT.

V is TRBV28 and J is TRBJ2-1; D unresolved. Germline V lookup: CDR1 MDHEN, CDR2 SYDVKM. Trimming took 6 bases from V and 15 from J, leaving 18 bases between them. The CDR3 extends over 12 amino acids. CDR3 sequence: CASSLPGVLGFF. In DNA form, the CDR3 reads TGTGCCAGCAGCCTCCCAGGTGTTCTCGGGTTCTTC.

This clonotype was recorded many times. This chain uses TRBV7-3 with TRBJ2-1, with 10 bases fitting TRBD2. V gave up 5 bases and J gave up 1 base; unmatched junction bases: 5. This CDR3 has 16 residues. Germline CDR1 is SGHTA and CDR2 is FQGTGA. In DNA form, the CDR3 reads TGTGCCAGCAGCCCCATAGCGGGGGGTTCCTACAATGAGCAGTTCTTC. Translation gives CASSPIAGGSYNEQFF. Variable domain in full (rest from reference TRBV7-3 and TRBJ2-1): GAGVSQTPSNKVTEKGKYVELRCDPISGHTALYWYRQSLGQGPEFLIYFQGTGAADDSGLPNDRFFAVRPEGSVSTLKIQRTERGDSAVYLCASSPIAGGSYNEQFFGPGTRLTVL.

V is TRBV12-5 and J is TRBJ1-2; no clear D. Germline lookup yields CDR1 LGHNT and CDR2 FRNRAP. The V end lost 1 base, the J end lost 2 bases, and 2 bases lay between the germline ends. CDR3 size: 12 residues. This chain's CDR3 is CASGLDNYGYTF. CDR3 in DNA: TGTGCTAGTGGTTTGGACAACTATGGCTACACCTTC.

The table lists this clonotype with a few counts. CDR3 in DNA: TGTGCCAGTGAATCGGCAGCGTCTCCTTATGGCTACACCTTC. Amino acids: CASESAASPYGYTF. V usage is TRBV19 and J usage is TRBJ1-2; D call uncertain. Per germline, CDR1 LNHDA and CDR2 SQIVND (reference sequence). The CDR3 covers 14 residues. Trimming took 8 bases from V and 5 from J, leaving 18 bases between them.

Ten or more counts support this clonotype. CDR3: CASSLNTGELFF. Written as DNA, the CDR3 is TGTGCCAGCAGCTTAAATACCGGGGAGCTGTTTTTT. The chain has TRBV28 and TRBJ2-2; D gene uncertain. Trimming took off 6 bases at V and 5 bases at J, with 7 bases between the two ends. This CDR3 contains 12 residues. Germline lookup yields CDR1 MDHEN and CDR2 SYDVKM.

The chain couples TRBV7-2 to TRBJ1-2; a weak D match, TRBD1 (6 bases). CDR1 is SGHTA, CDR2 FQGNSA, per germline. The germline V and J ends were trimmed by 3 bases and 6 bases, with 11 bases remaining between them. CDR3 length: 13 residues. CDR3 coding DNA: TGTGCCAGCAGCTTTGGGACACAGAATGGCTACACCTTC. It translates to CASSFGTQNGYTF.

At least ten counts were recorded for this clonotype. The chain carries TRBV7-2 and TRBJ1-1, with 7 positions matching TRBD1. Germline lookup yields CDR1 SGHTA and CDR2 FQGNSA. The CDR3 loop spans 14 amino acids. Germline trimming cut 5 bases from V and 5 bases from J; bases unmatched to any gene: 8. CDR3 DNA sequence: TGTGCCAGCAGCGCCACAGGGGCGGGAACTGAAGCTTTCTTT. Translation: CASSATGAGTEAFF.

The V call is TRBV4-1, the J call TRBJ2-6, with D unclear. Looked up from germline, CDR1 is MGHRA and CDR2 is YSYEKL. The CDR3 covers 17 residues. With 0 bases removed from V and 0 bases from J, the gap between germline ends came to 9 bases. The CDR3: CASSQELRISGANVLTF. The CDR3 coding sequence is TGCGCCAGCAGCCAAGAGCTCCGGATCTCTGGGGCCAACGTCCTGACTTTC.

The chain uses TRBV20-1 and TRBJ2-1; 7 bases match TRBD2. The junction had 7 bases not matched to a gene; V was cut back by 5 bases and J by 0 bases. The CDR3 sequence is 15 residues long. CDR1 is DFQATT, CDR2 SNEGSKA, per germline (reference sequence). This chain's CDR3 is CSAWTAGDSYNEQFF. For the CDR3, the DNA is TGCAGTGCTTGGACGGCGGGAGACTCCTACAATGAGCAGTTCTTC.

This clonotype was observed many times. V gene TRBV7-2 combines with J gene TRBJ2-1; no definite D call. This CDR3 comprises 15 residues. Between the trimmed V and J ends, which lost 1 base and 7 bases, there was a span of 14 bases. Germline-derived CDR1 and CDR2 are SGHTA and FQGNSA. DNA for the CDR3: TGTGCCAGCAGCTTAGGGGTGGGTACGTTGAATGAGCAGTTCTTC. Translated, it gives CASSLGVGTLNEQFF.

This clonotype has only a few counts. The chain uses TRBV19 and TRBJ1-1; tentative D call: TRBD1 (6 bases). The CDR3 extends over 16 amino acids. Germline assignment: CDR1 LNHDA and CDR2 SQIVND (reference sequence). The V and J ends lost 3 bases and 0 bases respectively, with 14 bases between them. The CDR3 nucleotides read TGTGCCAGTAGTATGGGGTTGGGGGCGATGAACACTGAAGCTTTCTTT. Amino acid sequence: CASSMGLGAMNTEAFF.

This clonotype was found a few times. V and J are TRBV11-2 and TRBJ2-1; no firm D call. V was cut by 7 bases and J by 4 bases, with 17 bases left in between. Germline CDR1 SGHAT, CDR2 FQNNGV. This CDR3 has 15 residues. The CDR3 DNA follows: TGTGCCAGCACCCTCAGGACCGTAAAGTACAATGAGCAGTTCTTC. Protein product: CASTLRTVKYNEQFF.

The chain combines TRBV29-1 with TRBJ2-2; D gene ambiguous. The CDR3 extends over 12 amino acids. V dropped 5 bases and J dropped 3 bases, with 7 bases sitting between them. Germline CDR1 reads SQVTM; CDR2 reads ANQGSEA. Here the CDR3 DNA reads TGCAGCGTTACTCTTGACACCGGGGAGCTGTTTTTT. Amino acids: CSVTLDTGELFF.

A few counts support this clonotype. The J gene is TRBJ1-6, the V gene TRBV5-1, with a tentative D call TRBD1 (5 bases). This CDR3 has 16 amino acids. Trimming cost V 1 base and J 7 bases, with 15 bases left between them. CDR1 SGHRS and CDR2 YFSETQ come from the germline V gene. CDR3 sequence: CASSLPGTLTNSPLHF. The CDR3, as DNA: TGCGCCAGCAGCTTGCCCGGGACTCTGACAAATTCACCCCTCCACTTT.